The 19 T cell receptor beta chains below all came from one sample that was sequenced in a study of T-cell reconstitution after alpha-beta-depleted transplantation in children. The TCRbeta library was prepared with unique molecular identifiers. TCRdb reanalysed the PCR reads using MiXCR and keeps one entry per CDR3 protein. The sample has fewer than 1 million distinct CDR3 sequences, roughly 16% seen once. The material was PBMCs, mostly from graft donor cells, obtained 360 days after TCRalphabeta/CD19-depleted stem cell transplant. The source of these receptors is a male patient under 18 who had a stem cell transplant for acute lymphoblastic leukemia, so the T cells may come from the graft donor.

This clonotype was counted between two and nine times. V usage is TRBV13 and J usage is TRBJ2-7; 8 positions match TRBD2. V dropped 1 base and J dropped 6; count of bases not matched to a gene: 8. The CDR3 totals 15 residues. Per germline, CDR1 PRHDT and CDR2 FYEKMQ (reference sequence). The CDR3 coding sequence is TGTGCCAGCAGCTTAGAGGCAGCGGGAGCCCCCGAGCAGTACTTC. The encoded protein is CASSLEAAGAPEQYF. Drawing the rest from reference TRBV13 and TRBJ2-7, the complete variable domain is AAGVIQSPRHLIKEKRETATLKCYPIPRHDTVYWYQQGPGQDPQFLISFYEKMQSDKGSIPDRFSAQQFSDYHSELNMSSLELGDSALYFCASSLEAAGAPEQYFGPGTRLTVT.

This clonotype came up a few times. The CDR3 nucleotides read TGTGCCAGCAGGGCGGTTGGGAATGAGCAGTTCTTC. Residues: CASRAVGNEQFF. The rearrangement uses TRBV14 and TRBJ2-1; D is uncertain. V lost 6 bases and J 7 bases, leaving 10 bases between the germline ends. CDR1 and CDR2 from the germline V gene are SGHDN and FVKESK. The CDR3 length is 12 residues.

The chain has TRBV11-1 and TRBJ1-4; 7 bases line up with TRBD1. Germline V gene lookup returns CDR1 SGHAT and CDR2 FQDESV (reference sequence). This CDR3 spans 19 amino acids. The trim removed 8 bases at V and 0 bases at J, leaving 18 bases unmatched. CDR3 bases: TGTGCCAGCCTTAAGAATACAGGGGACCTCCAAGCAACTAATGAAAAACTGTTTTTT. The encoded protein is CASLKNTGDLQATNEKLFF.

This clonotype has more than one count but fewer than ten. The chain joins TRBV9 to TRBJ2-2; D gene unclear. There are 17 residues in the CDR3. Germline-derived CDR1 and CDR2 are SGDLS and YYNGEE. Trimming took off 3 bases at V and 0 bases at J, with 15 bases between the two ends. CDR3: CASSAGVAFSNTGELFF. CDR3 nucleotides: TGTGCCAGCAGCGCCGGTGTTGCATTCTCGAACACCGGGGAGCTGTTTTTT.

In its sample, this clonotype was seen a few times. The chain links TRBV7-6 to TRBJ2-2; D uncertain. Germline CDR1 SGHVS, CDR2 FNYEAQ. The CDR3 loop spans 14 amino acids. Trimming cost V 5 bases and J 3 bases, with 10 bases left between them. In DNA form, the CDR3 reads TGTGCCAGCAGCCCGGTCCCGTACACCGGGGAGCTGTTTTTT. Translated, it gives CASSPVPYTGELFF.

This clonotype was detected ten times or more. V is TRBV5-1 and J is TRBJ2-1; 9 bases match TRBD1. CDR1 SGHRS and CDR2 YFSETQ come from the germline V gene. The CDR3 loop spans 15 amino acids. V lost 4 bases to trimming and J lost 8 bases; unmatched junction nucleotides: 10. The CDR3 nucleotides are TGCGCCAGCAGCCCAGGGGGACAGGGAATTGATGAGCAGTTCTTC. Translating it yields CASSPGGQGIDEQFF. Using reference TRBV5-1 and TRBJ2-1 for the parts outside the CDR3, the full variable domain is KAGVTQTPRYLIKTRGQQVTLSCSPISGHRSVSWYQQTPGQGLQFLFEYFSETQRNKGNFPGRFSGRQFSNSRSEMNVSTLELGDSALYLCASSPGGQGIDEQFFGPGTRLTVL.

The chain recombines TRBV27 with TRBJ2-4; D is perhaps TRBD2 (5 bases). The CDR3 consists of 16 residues. The V and J ends lost 5 bases and 7 bases respectively, with 21 bases between them. In germline, CDR1 is MNHEY, CDR2 SMNVEV (reference sequence). Written as DNA, the CDR3 is TGTGCCAGCAGTCAAACCGGTGGGAGTGGTGATAACATTCAGTACTTC. This gives the protein CASSQTGGSGDNIQYF.

The chain recombines TRBV20-1 with TRBJ2-7; D unresolved. Germline assignment: CDR1 DFQATT and CDR2 SNEGSKA (reference sequence). This CDR3 is built from 13 residues. The V end was cut by 5 bases, the J end by 0 bases, with 11 bases between. CDR3 amino acids: CSARGPYSYEQYF. CDR3 DNA: TGCAGTGCTCGAGGCCCTTACTCCTACGAGCAGTACTTC.

The rearrangement links TRBV5-1 to TRBJ1-1; TRBD1 might be the D (5 bases). CDR1 is SGHRS and CDR2 is YFSETQ in the germline V gene. The CDR3 sequence is 15 residues long. V lost 2 bases and J 5 bases, leaving 16 bases between the germline ends. CDR3 DNA: TGCGCCAGCAGCTTAGCTCTCGGGACCGTAACTGAAGCTTTCTTT. Its translation: CASSLALGTVTEAFF.

As concerns this clonotype: One junction end does not reproduce the germline sequence, and a read error may be involved. The CDR3 loop is CSARAFRLAGGPSSYNEQFF. The DNA of the CDR3 is TGCAGTGCCAGAGCTTTTAGACTAGCGGGAGGTCCAAGCTCCTACAATGAGCAGTTCTTC. This chain joins TRBV20-1 and TRBJ2-1, with 13 bases aligning to TRBD2. Germline CDR1 and CDR2: DFQATT and SNEGSKA (reference sequence). This CDR3 spans 20 amino acids.

The sample holds a few counts of this clonotype. The J gene is TRBJ2-1, the V gene TRBV7-3; 16 bases align to TRBD2. Germline-derived CDR1 and CDR2 are SGHTA and FQGTGA. With 0 bases clipped from V and 0 bases from J, the junction kept 8 bases outside the gene matches. CDR3 size: 21 residues. In DNA, the CDR3 is TGTGCCAGCAGCTTAACCCCGGGACTAGCGGGAGGGAAGGACTCCTACAATGAGCAGTTCTTC. It translates to CASSLTPGLAGGKDSYNEQFF.

This clonotype was counted at least ten times. The V call is TRBV20-1, the J call TRBJ2-5; no firm D call. V was trimmed by 3 bases and J by 2 bases, leaving 10 bases between them. Germline V CDR1 and CDR2: DFQATT, SNEGSKA (reference sequence). The CDR3 covers 13 residues. Written as DNA, the CDR3 is TGCAGTGCTAGTGCGGTAGATCAAGAGACCCAGTACTTC. This gives the protein CSASAVDQETQYF.

The CDR3 region is CAWSVGQGQETQYF. The DNA of the CDR3 is TGTGCCTGGAGTGTCGGACAGGGTCAAGAGACCCAGTACTTC. The V call is TRBV30, the J call TRBJ2-5, with 8 nucleotides matching TRBD1. The ends lost 0 bases at V and 2 bases at J; junction bases unmatched: 2. The CDR3 covers 14 residues. Germline V gives CDR1 GTSNPN, CDR2 SVGIG (reference sequence).

The rearrangement uses TRBV20-1 and TRBJ2-4, with TRBD2 matching over 8 bases. CDR1 is DFQATT and CDR2 is SNEGSKA in the germline V gene (reference sequence). The ends lost 8 bases at V and 6 bases at J; junction bases unmatched: 9. The CDR3 has 13 residues. The CDR3 loop reads CSSVTSGRNIQYF. The CDR3 DNA sequence: TGCAGTTCGGTAACTAGCGGCAGAAACATTCAGTACTTC.

There are many counts of this clonotype. The gene calls are TRBV27 and TRBJ2-7; no clear D. V dropped 8 bases and J dropped 2 bases, with 4 bases sitting between them. CDR1 and CDR2 (germline): MNHEY, SMNVEV (reference sequence). The CDR3 has 10 amino acids. For the CDR3, the DNA is TGTGCCAGCGGACCCTACGAGCAGTACTTC. It translates to CASGPYEQYF.

The rearrangement uses TRBV20-1 and TRBJ2-7, with TRBD2 as a possible D gene (7 bases). Trimming took off 3 bases at V and 0 bases at J, with 12 bases between the two ends. This CDR3 is built from 14 residues. CDR1 and CDR2 from the germline V gene are DFQATT and SNEGSKA (reference sequence). CDR3 sequence (DNA): TGCAGTGCTAGGCGGGGGCAGGGCTCCTACGAGCAGTACTTC. It yields the protein CSARRGQGSYEQYF.

V usage is TRBV4-1 and J usage is TRBJ2-1; D may be TRBD1 (6 bases). Trimming took 0 bases from V and 10 from J, leaving 16 bases between them. CDR3 length: 15 amino acids. Germline V gives CDR1 MGHRA, CDR2 YSYEKL. As DNA, the CDR3 is TGCGCCAGCAGCCAAGATCCGAGGGCAGGGGACGAGCAGTTCTTC. Its translation is CASSQDPRAGDEQFF.

This clonotype was detected ten times or more. The genes are TRBV4-1 and TRBJ2-5, with 8 bases that match TRBD2. Germline V gene sequence: CDR1 MGHRA, CDR2 YSYEKL. This CDR3 comprises 14 residues. Losses at the gene ends were 8 bases for V and 4 bases for J; bases not matched to a gene: 9. CDR3 region: CASGPGTRRETQYF. In DNA form, the CDR3 reads TGCGCCAGCGGTCCTGGGACTAGGCGAGAGACCCAGTACTTC.

This clonotype was counted only a few times. V and J are TRBV7-6 and TRBJ2-7; maybe TRBD1 (6 bases). This CDR3 contains 14 residues. The germline V gene has CDR1 SGHVS and CDR2 FNYEAQ. V was pared by 7 bases and J by 4 bases, with 17 bases between. CDR3 in DNA: TGTGCCAGCAATTCACAGGGTCCTTCTTACGAGCAGTACTTC. Encoded protein: CASNSQGPSYEQYF.